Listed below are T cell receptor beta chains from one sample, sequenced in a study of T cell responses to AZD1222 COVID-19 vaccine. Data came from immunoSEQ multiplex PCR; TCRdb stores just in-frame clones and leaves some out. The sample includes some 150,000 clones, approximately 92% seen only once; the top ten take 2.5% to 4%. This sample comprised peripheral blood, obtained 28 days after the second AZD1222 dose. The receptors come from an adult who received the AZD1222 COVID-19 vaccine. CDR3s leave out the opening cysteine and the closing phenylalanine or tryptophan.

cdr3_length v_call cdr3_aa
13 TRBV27 ASRLSRGRAYEQY
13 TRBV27 ASRSGERRITEAF
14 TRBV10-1 ASSEVRTGFTGELF
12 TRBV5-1 ASSFDSNTDTQY
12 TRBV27 ASSLAGLNQPQH
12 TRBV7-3 ASSRTGAYNEQF
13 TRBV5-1 ASSLDPGFGYGYT
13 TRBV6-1 ASSEAAGPGNTIY
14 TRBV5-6 ASSIGLAGGSYEQY
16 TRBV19 ASKYTGGGRIFEETQY
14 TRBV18 ASSPGGEMGYNEQF
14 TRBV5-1 ASSLVPQGGNEKLF
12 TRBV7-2 ASRQTSGKETQY
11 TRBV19 ASSMGSYNEQF
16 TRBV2 ASRHPRDRIEGANVLT
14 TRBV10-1 ASRRPGTGVHQPQH
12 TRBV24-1 ATSDSRAADTQY
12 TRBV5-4 ASSGRDGRYEQY
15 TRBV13 ASSLEGSDGPKNIQY
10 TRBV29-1 SVGRAKNIQY
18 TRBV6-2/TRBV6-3 ASSYDKEGRKASVGEEQF
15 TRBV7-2 ASSLIGRASGRNEQF
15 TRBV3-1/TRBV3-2 ASSQDYGTGGAGELF
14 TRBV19 ASSVNRDTRGDTQY
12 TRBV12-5 ASGSGNPSNEQY
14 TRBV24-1 ATSDFRTSPTDTQY
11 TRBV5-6 ASQGAPVAEAF
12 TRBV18 ASSFSGTYNEQF
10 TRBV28 AIAQGFTEAF
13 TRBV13 ASSPGGRNTGELF
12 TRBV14 ASRQTGGRTEAF
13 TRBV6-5 ASSYSALGSYGYT
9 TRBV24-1 ATSEYGQAF
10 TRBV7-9 ASRSEYNEQF
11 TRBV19 ASKVLGNQPQH
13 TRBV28 ASSRTGSLTSEQF
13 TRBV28 ASSSPSGNTGELF
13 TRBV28 ASSFAGTGNSPLH
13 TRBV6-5 ASSYLGHNFYGYT
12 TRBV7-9 ASSLGGEDYGYT
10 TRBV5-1 ASSSGYNEQF
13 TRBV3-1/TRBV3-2 ASSQEVGSNTEAF